A selection of T cell receptor beta chains follows, all from one sample in a study of identical twins. Using its own MiXCR run on the 5' RACE reads, TCRdb lists one record per CDR3 protein. The sample yields some 560,000 distinct CDR3 sequences, more than 9% seen once. This same sample was also taken into another study, of yellow fever vaccine responses in identical twins.

Sample: PBMCs. These receptor sequences come from a woman between 18 and 29 years old in good health. Both conserved end residues are part of each CDR3. D genes are given only for firm matches. Rows may omit the clone size; those that give it use once, few, many or a size class.

>.|.|TRBV10-3|TRBJ2-3
TGTGCCACTTTACCTGGGGACGATTCCACAGATACGCAGTATTTT
CATLPGDDSTDTQYF
>TRBD1|few|TRBV27|TRBJ2-7
TGTGCCAGCAGAGGACAGGGGGGCTCCTACGAGCAGTACTTC
CASRGQGGSYEQYF
>TRBD2|many|TRBV15|TRBJ2-3
TGTGCCACCAGTCCTGAGACTAGCGGGAGGGATACGCAGTATTTT
CATSPETSGRDTQYF
>.|many|TRBV5-6|TRBJ2-2
TGTGCCAGCAGACTCCGGGACACCAACACCGGGGAGCTGTTTTTT
CASRLRDTNTGELFF
>.|.|TRBV7-2|TRBJ2-1
TGTGCCAGCAGCTTTGAGCGGAGCTCCTACAATGAGCAGTTCTTC
CASSFERSSYNEQFF
>.|many|TRBV5-6|TRBJ1-1
TGTGCCAGCAGCTTGTCGGGACCCCTGAACACTGAAGCTTTCTTT
CASSLSGPLNTEAFF
>TRBD2|few|TRBV6-5|TRBJ2-7
TGTGCCAGCAGTTACTCACAAGCGGGGGATTACGAGCAGTACTTC
CASSYSQAGDYEQYF
>.|.|TRBV14|TRBJ2-5
TGTGCCAGCAGCCAAGGCGAAGGTCGGGAGACCCAGTACTTC
CASSQGEGRETQYF
>TRBD1|many|TRBV29-1|TRBJ1-1
TGCAGCGTTGGGACAGGGGGCGCAGGGGCTTTCTTT
CSVGTGGAGAFF
>.|few|TRBV14|TRBJ2-7
TGTGCCAGCAGTCATAACGGAGGGCTGGCCGAGCAGTACTTC
CASSHNGGLAEQYF
>TRBD2|many|TRBV29-1|TRBJ2-7
TGCAGCGTTGAAGATCGCACTAGCGGGAGGGTGGTCGAGCAGTACTTC
CSVEDRTSGRVVEQYF
>.|.|TRBV6-5|TRBJ2-6
TGTGCCAGCAGTTGGGACAACTCTGGGGCCAACGTCCTGACTTTC
CASSWDNSGANVLTF
>.|.|TRBV20-1|TRBJ2-7
TGCAGTGCTAGCCTAGCAGAACACGAGCAGTACTTC
CSASLAEHEQYF
>.|many|TRBV7-2|TRBJ1-6
TGTGCCAGCAGCTTAGAGAGGGATTCACCCCTCCACTTT
CASSLERDSPLHF
>TRBD2|.|TRBV7-3|TRBJ2-3
TGTGCCAGCAGCCGCCCCGGGACTAGCGGGGGGGGCACCACAGATACGCAGTATTTT
CASSRPGTSGGGTTDTQYF
>TRBD2|.|TRBV14|TRBJ2-3
TGTGCCAGCAGCCAAGTTTCGGGAGGGCCGTCGGATACGCTGTATTTT
CASSQVSGGPSDTLYF
>.|.|TRBV12-3/TRBV12-4|TRBJ2-3
TGTGCCAGCAGCCCCTCGGCGGGCGGAGATACGCAGTATTTT
CASSPSAGGDTQYF